This T cell receptor (beta chain) is drawn from a study of CD8+ T cells in alopecia areata. Extraction and reverse transcription of RNA yielded cDNA as the sequencing template. The protocol was immunoSEQ multiplex PCR, while the TCRdb copy is restricted to in-frame clones and leaves out a portion. The table lists some 150,000 clones, about 51% of them singletons. The specimen was CD8+ T cells sorted from blood, collected at week 0. The TCR comes from a human donor with alopecia areata.

CDR3 DNA sequence: TGTGCCAGCAGTGACCCTACTCGTTCAGGGGCTACAGATACGCAGTATTTT. It codes for CASSDPTRSGATDTQYF. V gene TRBV2 combines with J gene TRBJ2-3, with D possibly matching TRBD1 (6 bases). CDR3 length: 17 amino acids. From germline, CDR1 is SNHLY and CDR2 FYNNEI. V gave up 3 bases and J gave up 3 bases, with 19 bases separating them.